This T cell receptor beta chain was retrieved from a study of CD8 T cells in ankylosing spondylitis. Study-wide points: A CD8+ phenotype characterized the disease-linked clones, which were relatively rare in peripheral blood. Earlier literature documents some of the motif variants in reactive arthritis synovial fluid and blood. From matched ankylosing spondylitis synovial fluid, disease-linked clones were reportedly recovered at significantly enriched levels. Blood from ankylosing spondylitis patients appeared to carry a characteristic eight-variant TCR beta motif.

With respect to this clonotype: The antigen remains undetermined.

As the method for making TCR beta libraries, quantitative 5'-RACE with molecular barcodes was used. Via MiXCR, TCRdb re-called the 5' RACE reads, giving one row per CDR3 protein. The top ten hold under 20% of the sample, which has under 850,000 distinct CDR3 sequences, 15% to 20% seen once. The V end lost 0 bases, the J end lost 3 bases, and 9 bases lay between the germline ends. The CDR3 length is 15 residues. Germline lookup yields CDR1 SGHDN and CDR2 FVKESK. This receptor was identified in a male donor with ankylosing spondylitis. Source material: blood, either unsorted or a sorted T cell fraction (not recorded which). V usage is TRBV14 and J usage is TRBJ2-1, with D maybe TRBD1 (5 bases). The CDR3 spells CASSQDWTNYNEQFF. The CDR3 DNA follows: TGTGCCAGCAGCCAAGATTGGACAAACTACAATGAGCAGTTCTTC.